This T cell receptor beta chain was observed in a study of blood T cell repertoires in COVID-19. Overall study: The United States, Italy and Spain were the sources of the acute and convalescent COVID-19 samples. T cells, B-cell-depleted T cells, or PBMCs supplied cDNA or gDNA.

During active infection, Seattle patients enrolled and were then monitored through disease. In the original analysis: The assay estimated nucleated cells by amplifying reference gene primers. The method was immunoSEQ multiplex PCR; TCRdb's version includes in-frame clones alone and lacks a portion of them. The V and J calls and clone size come from that table; D and trimming were worked out from the DNA. The sample consists of 98,000 or so clones, 89% of them appearing once. The CDR3 has 11 amino acids. Germline CDR1 and CDR2: SEHNR and FQNEAQ (reference sequence). In this sample, this clone turned up a few times. A junction end diverges from the germline sequence, so it may reflect a read error.

J is TRBJ1-1 and V is TRBV7-9; D unclear. The sample comprised peripheral blood. The source is a man between 60 and 70 years old with COVID-19, enrolled during active disease. The CDR3 is CASSPHTEAFF. The CDR3 DNA reads as TGTGCCAGCAGCCCCCACACGGAAGCTTTCTTT.